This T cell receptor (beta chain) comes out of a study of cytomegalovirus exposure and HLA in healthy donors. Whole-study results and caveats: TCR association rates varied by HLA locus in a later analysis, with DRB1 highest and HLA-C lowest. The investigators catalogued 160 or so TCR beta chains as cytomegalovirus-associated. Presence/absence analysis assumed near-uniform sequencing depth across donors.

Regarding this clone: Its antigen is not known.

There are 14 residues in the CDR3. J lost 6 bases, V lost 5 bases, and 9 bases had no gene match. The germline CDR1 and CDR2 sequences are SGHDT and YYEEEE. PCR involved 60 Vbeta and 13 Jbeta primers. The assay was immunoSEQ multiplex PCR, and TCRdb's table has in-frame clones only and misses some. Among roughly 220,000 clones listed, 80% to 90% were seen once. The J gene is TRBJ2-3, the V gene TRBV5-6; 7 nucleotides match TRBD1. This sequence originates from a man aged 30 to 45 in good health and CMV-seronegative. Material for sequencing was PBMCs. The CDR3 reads CASRLPDRLDTQYF. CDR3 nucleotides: TGTGCCAGCAGACTTCCGGACAGGTTGGATACGCAGTATTTT.